This T cell receptor beta chain derives from a study of T cell responses to AZD1222 COVID-19 vaccine (dated by TCRdb to 2020 to 2022). In terms of the full investigation: A total of 233 trial participants underwent TCR sequencing, of whom about 200 had received two doses of AZD1222 and around 26 had received two doses of the MenACWY control vaccine. Trial participants were enrolled into age subgroups of 18-55, 56-69 and 70-plus years, which contained 148, 28 and 57 TCR-sequenced participants, respectively. Results the study describes overall, beyond this receptor: Nearly half of unique spike-specific TCRs reportedly recognized epitopes outside regions mutated in the B.1.351 and B.1.1.7 variants. No day 14 peak-response samples were available, so repertoires were characterized only after the peak T cell response. After two AZD1222 doses, spike-specific TCR breadth and depth were significantly higher than at day 0 and than in MenACWY recipients. Conclusions about previously exposed vaccinees are limited, since just five or six AZD1222 recipients were seropositive for SARS-CoV-2 at baseline. Participants were mostly white British and included more females than males, and it was suggested by the authors that clonal diversity may have been underestimated. CD4 TCRs associated with the vaccine covered the entire spike protein, and the dominant responses were in regions 160-218 and 743-854. The 56-69-year group was small, and its depth increase did not reach significance, likely because of low power.

The CDR3 regions of human TCRbeta chains were subjected to immunosequencing. The published analysis was carried out like this. Repertoire TCRs were matched against a reference library of SARS-CoV-2-specific TCRs generated with the MIRA antigen-specificity platform. Breadth meant the fraction of unique TCRs that were SARS-CoV-2-associated, whereas depth meant the fraction of total T cells that were SARS-CoV-2-associated. Each spike-specific TCR was assigned to its reactive spike region and to a CD4 or CD8 class using the MIRA data. Log10-transformed breadth and depth values were compared by one-way ANOVA with Sidak's multiple comparisons tests. TCRdb mirrors the immuneACCESS table, restricted to in-frame sequences. Some clones are absent from its copies; in checked studies, under half trace to an unresolved V gene, and the reason for the others is unknown. The DNA gave D and trimming, while V, J and clone size come from that table. The sample contains about 66,000 clones, 75% to 95% of them found a single time. Approximately 6.3% of the sample belongs to the ten largest clones.

Taken with the paper, the label for time point translates to: about 28 days (+/-7) after the second vaccine dose. Explained via the paper, the treatment or condition label denotes: meningococcal conjugate vaccine given as trial control. Vaccinee samples were obtained from the UK trials COV001 and COV002, which included a single-blind randomized controlled phase 2/3 trial of AZD1222 (ChAdOx1 nCoV-19) in healthy adults. For TCRbeta chain sequencing, PBMC samples were collected from trial participants at day 0 and at day 28 after the second dose. The CDR3, from cysteine to phenylalanine, totals 13 residues. Just CDR3 DNA is preserved here, 39 bases in frame from base 1. The germline V gene provides CDR1 MNHEY and CDR2 SVGAGI. Cut back by 7 bases and 1 base, the V and J ends lie 10 bases apart. Remarks on this clone: Its antigen has not been determined. Nothing much larger sits one base from this clone, and base qualities are not available.

Recombination joined TRBV6-5 with TRBJ1-1; no D gene can be assigned with confidence. The sequence derives from an adult who received the MenACWY meningococcal vaccine as a control. The sample consisted of peripheral blood, taken 28 days after the second dose of the MenACWY control vaccine. This receptor has the CDR3 CASKARENTEAFF. The sequenced DNA is TGTGCCAGCAAGGCACGCGAGAACACTGAAGCTTTCTTT.